Listed below are T cell receptor beta chains from one sample, sequenced in a study of cytomegalovirus exposure and HLA in healthy donors. Sequenced by immunoSEQ multiplex PCR; TCRdb stores in-frame clones only, minus some. The ten most abundant clones cover over 0.75% of a sample with about 200,000 clones. Sequencing used PBMCs. These receptors were collected from a young woman in good health and CMV-seropositive. Each CDR3 is given with its conserved first and last residue. A D gene is named only where the DNA matches it firmly. Some rows have no size entry. The others give once, few or many, or a class for an expanded clone.

>TRBV7-2|TRBD2|-|TRBJ2-1
CASSLGAGGVDNEQFF
TGTGCCAGCAGCTTAGGGGCGGGAGGCGTCGACAATGAGCAGTTCTTC
>TRBV4-2|TRBD1|-|TRBJ2-1
CASSQTGQGSSNEQFF
TGTGCCAGCAGCCAGACCGGACAGGGATCGAGCAATGAGCAGTTCTTC
>TRBV27|TRBD2|-|TRBJ2-3
CASSFKAGVMAQYF
TGTGCCAGCAGTTTCAAAGCGGGAGTAATGGCGCAGTATTTT
>TRBV12-5|TRBD2|-|TRBJ2-7
CASGRRLAGGAYEQYF
TGTGCTAGTGGCCGCCGACTAGCGGGGGGAGCCTACGAGCAGTACTTC
>TRBV5-6|-|-|TRBJ1-1
CASSFYDRYARTEAFF
TGTGCCAGCAGCTTTTATGACCGTTACGCGAGGACTGAAGCTTTCTTT
>TRBV9|-|-|TRBJ2-2
CASSVLIAENTGELFF
TGTGCCAGCAGCGTCTTGATAGCGGAGAACACCGGGGAGCTGTTTTTT
>TRBV18|TRBD2|-|TRBJ2-3
CASSPGTSGGPSDTQYF
TGTGCCAGCTCACCGGGGACTAGCGGGGGCCCGTCAGATACGCAGTATTTT
>TRBV6-1|TRBD1|-|TRBJ2-5
CASSAWTGGYQETQYF
TGTGCCAGCAGTGCATGGACAGGGGGGTACCAAGAGACCCAGTACTTC
>TRBV6-5|TRBD1|-|TRBJ1-2
CASSYSGTGLNYGYTF
TGTGCCAGCAGTTACTCCGGGACAGGGTTGAACTATGGCTACACCTTC
>TRBV6-5|TRBD1|-|TRBJ2-1
CASSETTGNEQFF
TGTGCCAGCAGTGAGACGACAGGGAATGAGCAGTTCTTC
>TRBV15|-|-|TRBJ2-7
CATSRPQGPPGGEQYF
TGTGCCACCAGCAGGCCCCAAGGACCACCCGGGGGAGAGCAGTACTTC
>TRBV27|TRBD2|-|TRBJ2-7
CASKLAGGQTYEQYF
TGTGCCAGCAAATTAGCGGGAGGCCAAACCTACGAGCAGTACTTC
>TRBV12-5|-|-|TRBJ1-5
CASGQGQPNQPRHF
TGTGCTAGTGGTCAGGGGCAGCCGAATCAGCCCCGGCATTTT
>TRBV11-2|TRBD2|-|TRBJ2-7
CASSLDRTSESTLYEQYF
TGTGCCAGCAGCTTAGATCGGACTAGCGAGAGTACCCTCTACGAGCAGTACTTC
>TRBV2|-|-|TRBJ1-1
CASYTEPNTEAFF
TGTGCCAGTTATACAGAGCCGAACACTGAAGCTTTCTTT
>TRBV29-1|TRBD1|-|TRBJ1-4
CSVSGQGEKLFF
TGCAGCGTTTCGGGACAGGGGGAAAAACTGTTTTTT
>TRBV28|TRBD2|-|TRBJ2-1
CASSRTSGMYNEQFF
TGTGCCAGCAGTCGGACTAGCGGGATGTACAATGAGCAGTTCTTC
>TRBV19|-|-|TRBJ2-3
CASIREPTDTQYF
TGTGCCAGTATTCGGGAGCCCACAGATACGCAGTATTTT
>TRBV7-9|-|-|TRBJ2-4
CASSLEQGDIQYF
TGTGCCAGCAGCTTAGAACAGGGAGACATTCAGTACTTC
>TRBV19|-|-|TRBJ2-3
CASSILGGTGTDTQYF
TGTGCCAGTAGTATCTTGGGTGGCACGGGGACAGATACGCAGTATTTT
>TRBV7-7|-|-|TRBJ2-5
CASSLEAQETQYF
TGTGCCAGCAGCTTAGAAGCACAAGAGACCCAGTACTTC
>TRBV5-1|-|-|TRBJ2-7
CASSSLAGAFYEQYF
TGCGCCAGCAGCTCCCTCGCAGGGGCCTTCTACGAGCAGTACTTC
>TRBV4-2|-|-|TRBJ1-2
CASSRDDSSRAWDGYTF
TGTGCCAGCAGCCGAGACGACAGCAGCAGAGCCTGGGATGGCTACACCTTC
>TRBV5-1|-|-|TRBJ1-4
CASSKEGHRTNEKLFF
TGCGCCAGCAGCAAGGAGGGCCACAGAACTAATGAAAAACTGTTTTTT
>TRBV19|TRBD1|-|TRBJ2-2
CATAKDRANTGELFF
TGTGCCACCGCGAAGGACAGGGCGAACACCGGGGAGCTGTTTTTT
>TRBV27|-|-|TRBJ1-2
CASSLFSGSYGYTF
TGTGCCAGCAGTTTATTCTCTGGGAGCTATGGCTACACCTTC
>TRBV4-1|-|-|TRBJ1-2
CASSQAGQTYGYTF
TGCGCCAGCAGCCAGGCTGGACAGACCTATGGCTACACCTTC
>TRBV27|-|-|TRBJ2-6
CASTQGSGANVLTF
TGTGCCAGCACACAGGGATCTGGGGCCAACGTCCTGACTTTC
>TRBV6-5|TRBD1|-|TRBJ1-1
CASRDPQGVGTEAFF
TGTGCCAGCAGGGATCCACAGGGGGTGGGCACTGAAGCTTTCTTT
>TRBV2|TRBD2|-|TRBJ2-1
CARRERNEQFF
TGTGCCAGGCGGGAGAGGAATGAGCAGTTCTTC
>TRBV15|TRBD1|-|TRBJ1-5
CATSRDLQGVNNQPQHF
TGTGCCACCAGCAGAGACTTACAGGGGGTAAACAATCAGCCCCAGCATTTT
>TRBV18|-|-|TRBJ1-2
CASSPSKSLGYTF
TGTGCCAGCTCACCATCTAAATCCCTAGGCTACACCTTC
>TRBV10-3|-|-|TRBJ2-7
CAIRGASERYEQYF
TGTGCCATCAGAGGGGCCTCCGAGAGGTACGAGCAGTACTTC
>TRBV28|-|-|TRBJ2-5
CASSRHSGGQETQYF
TGTGCCAGCAGTCGCCATTCCGGGGGACAGGAGACCCAGTACTTC
>TRBV19|-|-|TRBJ2-7
CASKQRAASYEQYF
TGTGCCAGTAAGCAGCGGGCGGCCTCCTACGAGCAGTACTTC
>TRBV6-5|-|-|TRBJ2-7
CASSYTWDTYEQYF
TGTGCCAGCAGTTATACCTGGGACACCTACGAGCAGTACTTC
>TRBV5-4|TRBD2|-|TRBJ2-3
CASSRGTSGGADTQYF
TGTGCCAGCAGCCGCGGGACTAGCGGGGGGGCGGATACGCAGTATTTT
>TRBV5-1|TRBD1|-|TRBJ1-5
CASSPGTGSSPHQPQHF
TGCGCCAGCAGCCCCGGGACAGGGTCCTCTCCTCATCAGCCCCAGCATTTT
>TRBV5-1|-|-|TRBJ2-1
CASSLVGPGNEQFF
TGCGCCAGCAGCTTGGTGGGGCCCGGGAATGAGCAGTTCTTC
>TRBV7-9|-|-|TRBJ2-7
CASSPGDLEGSEQYF
TGTGCCAGCAGCCCTGGGGACTTGGAGGGATCCGAGCAGTACTTC
>TRBV19|-|-|TRBJ2-2
CASSPSLGELFF
TGTGCCAGTAGCCCCTCCCTCGGGGAGCTGTTTTTT
>TRBV28|-|-|TRBJ1-4
CASSLIQGRSEKLFF
TGTGCCAGCAGTTTGATTCAGGGTCGGAGTGAAAAACTGTTTTTT
>TRBV7-8|-|-|TRBJ2-1
CASSSGTEQFF
TGTGCCAGCAGCTCCGGGACAGAGCAGTTCTTC
>TRBV15|-|-|TRBJ2-1
CATSRDAGGNEQFF
TGTGCCACCAGCAGAGATGCGGGTGGCAATGAGCAGTTCTTC
>TRBV5-1|TRBD2|-|TRBJ2-7
CASSLEGLGTSGSYEQYF
TGCGCCAGCAGCTTGGAGGGTCTAGGGACTAGCGGTTCCTACGAGCAGTACTTC
>TRBV7-9|TRBD1|-|TRBJ1-5
CASSRDRVSNQPQHF
TGTGCCAGCAGCCGGGACAGGGTTAGCAATCAGCCCCAGCATTTT
>TRBV27|TRBD2|-|TRBJ2-5
CASSLHLAGGETQYF
TGTGCCAGCAGTTTGCATCTAGCGGGGGGAGAGACCCAGTACTTC
>TRBV7-9|-|-|TRBJ1-2
CASSGGSYGYTF
TGTGCCAGCAGCGGGGGGAGCTATGGCTACACCTTC
>TRBV6-1|TRBD1|-|TRBJ2-7
CASSEMPGQGTVDEQYF
TGTGCCAGCAGTGAAATGCCGGGACAGGGGACCGTGGACGAGCAGTACTTC
>TRBV27|TRBD1|-|TRBJ2-4
CASSLGPGQGANIQYF
TGTGCCAGCAGTTTGGGCCCGGGACAGGGGGCGAACATTCAGTACTTC
>TRBV18|TRBD1|-|TRBJ2-2
CASSPPGGPGELFF
TGTGCCAGCTCACCACCAGGGGGCCCCGGGGAGCTGTTTTTT
>TRBV5-1|-|-|TRBJ2-1
CASSSPQGPYNEQFF
TGCGCCAGCAGCTCACCCCAGGGGCCCTACAATGAGCAGTTCTTC
>TRBV10-3|-|-|TRBJ2-2
CAISEAGGIEGVRTGELFF
TGTGCCATCAGTGAAGCAGGGGGGATAGAGGGAGTCAGGACCGGGGAGCTGTTTTTT
>TRBV27|TRBD2|-|TRBJ2-7
CASSPILAGGTYEQYF
TGTGCCAGCAGTCCAATACTAGCGGGGGGGACCTACGAGCAGTACTTC
>TRBV28|-|-|TRBJ2-7
CASSRDSYEQYF
TGTGCCAGCAGCCGGGACTCCTACGAGCAGTACTTC
>TRBV19|TRBD1|-|TRBJ1-2
CASSRQGGNYGYTF
TGTGCCAGTAGTAGACAGGGGGGGAACTATGGCTACACCTTC
>TRBV7-9|-|-|TRBJ2-3
CASSLPPDTQYF
TGTGCCAGCAGCCTACCCCCAGATACGCAGTATTTT
>TRBV4-3|TRBD2|medium-sized|TRBJ2-2
CASSQDMREDPAGELFF
TGCGCCAGCAGCCAAGATATGCGGGAGGATCCCGCCGGGGAGCTGTTTTTT
>TRBV5-5|TRBD1|-|TRBJ1-1
CASSRPGGETEAFF
TGTGCCAGCAGCCGTCCAGGGGGAGAGACTGAAGCTTTCTTT
>TRBV27|TRBD1|-|TRBJ2-7
CASTPRQGISVEQYF
TGTGCCAGCACTCCTCGACAGGGTATTTCGGTCGAGCAGTACTTC